This T cell receptor beta chain was sequenced for a study of blood T cells in healthy people across ages (dated by TCRdb to 2014 to 2015). Notes on the research overall: Template switching captured roughly one uniquely barcoded TCR beta cDNA molecule per two T cells in model experiments. Using deep sequencing normalized with unique cDNA molecular identifiers, the study measured how TCR beta repertoire diversity changes with age. Four age groups were formed from the donors: young (average approximately 15 years), middle-aged (approximately 42), aged (over 55) and long-lived (around 82). Donors of different ages were randomly distributed across sequencing lanes to avoid experimental bias. The study analyzed two additional independent replicas of 1 million unique cDNA reads from the same blood draw for two donors, one aged 18 to 30 and one aged 80 or older.

Systemically healthy Caucasian individuals from Russia, around 38 in total and aged roughly 6 to 95 years, were included as donors. Around 10 milliliters of peripheral blood were drawn from each donor into EDTA-treated Vacutainer tubes. Ficoll-Paque density-gradient centrifugation was used to isolate PBMCs, with at least 6 million obtained per sample. Total RNA was extracted from PBMCs with Trizol reagent, with at least 6 micrograms obtained per sample. The percentages of naive CD45RAhigh/CD27high T cells were determined by flow cytometry on a PBMC aliquot from every donor. The CDR3 holds 15 amino acids from the cysteine to the phenylalanine. Only the CDR3 part of the read is kept: 45 bases, read in frame from the first base. V is clipped by 6 bases and J by 1 base, and the sequence between their germline boundaries is 13 bases long. Libraries were constructed by 5' RACE. Reads for this sample came from an Illumina HiSeq 2500. A second PCR of roughly 7 to 12 cycles was run with a J-beta primer mix and a sample-barcoded 5' primer. Each TCR beta cDNA molecule received a unique molecular identifier from a template-switch 5' adaptor carrying 12 random nucleotides. At least 2.5 million CDR3-containing paired-end reads were obtained from each sample. First-strand cDNA synthesis was performed from all RNA using the Mint cDNA synthesis kit, with priming by a TRBC-specific oligonucleotide. Following uracil-DNA glycosylase treatment, all cDNA underwent a first 18-cycle PCR with the universal primers M1SS and BC2_uni_R. The paper's processing steps were these. For normalization, 1 million high-quality reads were randomly selected from each sample, with every read carrying a distinct molecular identifier. Instead of being binned into consensus sequences, reads that shared molecular identifiers were thrown out. MiTCR, run with a Q25 quality threshold and the strictest error-elimination algorithm, handled CDR3 identification, clonotype clustering and error correction. A nonparametric unseen species model with Euler transformation was used to estimate lower-bound total TCR beta diversity. TCRdb reprocessed the public reads (quality trimming at Q25 with fastp, clone calling with MiXCR) and kept in-frame beta chains. Each record represents a unique CDR3 protein, reported with the most common genes and DNA among its rows. It is TCRdb's table, rather than the study itself, that gives the V and J calls and clone size. The sample has hundreds of thousands of distinct CDR3 sequences on record, approximately 30% of them singletons. Of the sample, around 14% falls within the top ten clones.

What the study reported, not specific to this receptor: Conclusive comparison of naive and antigen-experienced compartments was prevented by the profiling of bulk unsorted PBMCs. Estimates of total diversity from one million sequenced T cells were regarded as lower bounds and underestimates. The long-lived group showed more naive CD4+ T cells, fewer expanded clones and increased TCR diversity than the aged group, suggesting age selection. Observed TCR beta diversity per million T cells fell roughly linearly with age, and a significant reduction was already apparent by age about 38. The CMV infection status of donors was not known, potentially confounding age-related changes in expanded clonotypes. There was a strong correlation between observed TCR beta diversity and the percentage of naive T cells measured by flow cytometry.

With regard to this clonotype: Its antigen remains undetermined. There are no base qualities to consult, and no much larger clone falls within one base.

The specimen sequenced was blood. The chain uses TRBV12-3 or TRBV12-4 and TRBJ2-1, with TRBD1 tentatively as D gene (7 bases match). The receptor was derived from a woman aged 80 or older in good health. For the CDR3, the sequence is CASRRSGGSYNEQFF. The DNA is TGTGCCAGCAGAAGATCAGGGGGGTCCTACAATGAGCAGTTCTTC.